The text below deals with one T cell receptor beta chain. The CDR3 has 16 residues. CDR1 SGHTS and CDR2 YDEGEE come from the germline V gene. V lost 0 bases, J lost 1 base, and 5 bases stayed unmatched. The sample is drawn from a study of blood T cell repertoires in COVID-19. Study in general: The samples span acute and convalescent COVID-19 from the United States, Italy and Spain. Sources were T cells, B-cell-depleted T cells, or PBMCs; the material itself was cDNA or gDNA.

In the source study's methods: From reference gene primer amplification, estimates of nucleated cell counts were derived. The method was immunoSEQ multiplex PCR; TCRdb's version includes in-frame clones alone and lacks a portion of them. That table gives V, J and clone size, and the DNA gave D and trimming. This sample has 150,000 to 180,000 clones, with around 84% found just once. The genes are TRBV5-8 and TRBJ2-5; 8 bases map to TRBD1. The specimen sequenced was peripheral blood. The TCR was taken from an elderly man with acute or convalescent COVID-19. The CDR3 sequence is CASSLGGQGGQETQYF. For the CDR3, the DNA is TGTGCCAGCAGCTTGGGTGGACAGGGCGGCCAAGAGACCCAGTACTTC.